Listed below are T cell receptor beta chains from one sample, sequenced in a study of control samples from healthy donors and cancer patients. Assay: immunoSEQ multiplex PCR; the TCRdb copy retains only in-frame clones and omits some. This table has around 96,000 clones, more than 85% appearing once. Sequenced sample: blood. These receptor sequences come from a man between 18 and 35 years old in good health. The CDR3 runs from the conserved cysteine through the conserved F or W. Fields, in order: CDR3 DNA, CDR3 protein, clone size, D gene, J gene, V gene. A D gene is named only where the DNA matches it firmly. Some rows mark clone size as missing; the rest say once, few, many or name a class of expanded clone.

DNA: TGTGCCAGTAGTATTTTTACAGACGATCAGCCCCAGCATTTT
CDR3: CASSIFTDDQPQHF
size: -
D: -
J: TRBJ1-5
V: TRBV19

DNA: TGCGCCAGCAGCTTGCGGACAGGTACCTTTGAAGGTGGAAACACCATATATTTT
CDR3: CASSLRTGTFEGGNTIYF
size: -
D: TRBD1
J: TRBJ1-3
V: TRBV5-1

DNA: TGTGCCAGCAGCTTGGATTCAGGGAGGGGCCAAGAGACCCAGTACTTC
CDR3: CASSLDSGRGQETQYF
size: -
D: TRBD2
J: TRBJ2-5
V: TRBV5-4

DNA: TGTGCCAGCAAAGGGAACTGGCAGCCCCAGCATTTT
CDR3: CASKGNWQPQHF
size: -
D: -
J: TRBJ1-5
V: TRBV21-1

DNA: TGTGCCAGCAGCCAAGATCCATTGAACACTGAAGCTTTCTTT
CDR3: CASSQDPLNTEAFF
size: -
D: -
J: TRBJ1-1
V: TRBV4-2

DNA: TGTGCCAGCAGCTTAGGGAGGGGGAAGGGAAACACCATATATTTT
CDR3: CASSLGRGKGNTIYF
size: -
D: -
J: TRBJ1-3
V: TRBV7-2

DNA: TGCGCCAGCAGCCATTCTGACGTATACAATGAGCAGTTCTTC
CDR3: CASSHSDVYNEQFF
size: -
D: -
J: TRBJ2-1
V: TRBV4-1

DNA: TGTGCCAGCCAAAAGCCGACGGGAGCTTATAGCAATCAGCCCCAGCATTTT
CDR3: CASQKPTGAYSNQPQHF
size: -
D: -
J: TRBJ1-5
V: TRBV19

DNA: TGTGCCAGCAGCCCACAGCCGGGACACCACGAAGCTAATGAAAAACTGTTTTTT
CDR3: CASSPQPGHHEANEKLFF
size: -
D: -
J: TRBJ1-4
V: TRBV5-8

DNA: TGTGCCAGCAGCCAAGGTCGGGGGGCTCATGAGCAGTTCTTC
CDR3: CASSQGRGAHEQFF
size: once
D: -
J: TRBJ2-1
V: TRBV4-2